This passage covers 18 T cell receptor beta chains from one sample sequenced in a study of T-cell memory formation after mild COVID-19 (dated by TCRdb to about 2021). The library was generated by 5' RACE. The sample was run on an Illumina NovaSeq 6000. Clones were called with MiXCR by TCRdb after fastp trimmed the public reads at Q25, and only in-frame beta chains were retained. Rows with a matching CDR3 protein are joined into one entry that keeps the most common DNA and genes. The sample table lists roughly 600,000 distinct CDR3 sequences, around 17% of them with a count of one. The ten largest clonotypes hold about 12% of the sample. Sequenced input: PBMCs or a T cell subset sorted from them (not recorded which). The receptors come from an adult woman who had mild COVID-19 (a few samples of this study predate the infection). The sample titles of this study are shuffled in the database, so cell type and time point are left out; the donor was told from shared clones.

This chain links TRBV20-1 with TRBJ2-7; D gene unclear. Trimming took 3 bases from V and 4 from J, leaving 13 bases between them. This CDR3 contains 13 residues. From germline, CDR1 is DFQATT and CDR2 SNEGSKA (reference sequence). CDR3 amino acids: CSASWAENYEQYF. Written as DNA, the CDR3 is TGCAGTGCTAGTTGGGCAGAAAATTACGAGCAGTACTTC.

In this sample, this clonotype turned up a few times. This rearrangement joins TRBV5-1 to TRBJ1-6; no firm D call. Germline-derived CDR1 and CDR2 are SGHRS and YFSETQ. The V end was cut by 4 bases, the J end by 6 bases, with 14 bases between. The CDR3 extends over 15 amino acids. The CDR3 reads CASSDGRGSNSPLHF. The CDR3 region has the DNA TGCGCCAGCAGCGACGGCCGGGGATCTAATTCACCCCTCCACTTT.

The V and J genes are TRBV19 and TRBJ2-7; perhaps TRBD2 as D (5 bases). Germline assignment: CDR1 LNHDA and CDR2 SQIVND (reference sequence). This CDR3 is built from 13 residues. The V end lost 3 bases, the J end lost 6 bases, and 12 bases lay between the germline ends. CDR3 in DNA: TGTGCCAGTAGTATGCGGGTCGGAATCGAGCAGTACTTC. Protein sequence: CASSMRVGIEQYF. Looking up the rest from reference TRBV19 and TRBJ2-7 gives the full variable domain: DGGITQSPKYLFRKEGQNVTLSCEQNLNHDAMYWYRQDPGQGLRLIYYSQIVNDFQKGDIAEGYSVSREKKESFPLTVTSAQKNPTAFYLCASSMRVGIEQYFGPGTRLTVT.

The V and J genes are TRBV5-5 and TRBJ1-2, with D unresolved. Germline V gene data show CDR1 as SGHKS and CDR2 as YYEKEE (reference sequence). V gave up 4 bases and J gave up 3 bases, with 13 bases separating them. The CDR3 totals 14 residues. Here the CDR3 DNA reads TGTGCCAGCAGCCAGGCCATCTTCGACTATGGCTACACCTTC. Amino acids: CASSQAIFDYGYTF.

This clonotype was observed a few times. The rearrangement links TRBV7-3 to TRBJ2-1; D gene ambiguous. The germline gives CDR1 SGHTA, CDR2 FQGTGA. V was cut by 2 bases and J by 0 bases, with 8 bases left in between. This CDR3 has 15 residues. The CDR3 nucleotides are TGTGCCAGCAGCTTATTCGAGAGCTCCTACAATGAGCAGTTCTTC. It encodes CASSLFESSYNEQFF.

This clonotype has only a few counts. V is TRBV7-9 and J is TRBJ2-2, with D unresolved. In germline, CDR1 is SEHNR, CDR2 FQNEAQ (reference sequence). This CDR3 has 12 amino acids. Trimming stripped 2 bases from V and 6 bases from J, with 4 bases between. The CDR3 loop is CASSLPAGELFF. The DNA of the CDR3 is TGTGCCAGCAGCTTACCCGCCGGGGAGCTGTTTTTT.

The chain joins TRBV6-5 to TRBJ2-7, with D perhaps TRBD2 (5 bases). V shed 7 bases and J shed 2 bases, with 18 bases lying between them. In germline, CDR1 is MNHEY, CDR2 SVGAGI. This CDR3 spans 15 amino acids. Here the CDR3 reads CASTALSGAAYEQYF. CDR3 in DNA: TGTGCCAGCACCGCCTTGAGCGGAGCAGCCTACGAGCAGTACTTC.

The V and J genes are TRBV7-3 and TRBJ1-4; D is uncertain. Deletions cut 0 bases from V and 8 bases from J, with 16 bases between. The germline gives CDR1 SGHTA, CDR2 FQGTGA. The CDR3 has 16 residues. This CDR3 reads CASSLTRPRRREKLFF. Here the CDR3 DNA reads TGTGCCAGCAGCTTAACGCGGCCCAGGCGGAGAGAAAAACTGTTTTTT.

This clonotype was counted a few times. The V call is TRBV4-2, the J call TRBJ2-3, with D perhaps matching TRBD2 (6 bases). This CDR3 contains 15 residues. V was trimmed by 1 base and J by 4 bases, leaving 12 bases between them. Per germline, CDR1 LGHNA and CDR2 YNFKEQ. The DNA of the CDR3 is TGTGCCAGCAGCCAAGGAGGAATAGCGGCAGATACGCAGTATTTT. Protein product: CASSQGGIAADTQYF.

V gene TRBV5-1 combines with J gene TRBJ2-1; D possibly corresponds to TRBD2 (5 bases). In germline, CDR1 is SGHRS, CDR2 YFSETQ. The CDR3 is 15 amino acids. Trimming left V 5 bases short and J 6 bases short, with 18 bases between. The CDR3 coding sequence is TGCGCCAGCAGTCTGGAGATCGGACGGGGCAATGAGCAGTTCTTC. It translates to CASSLEIGRGNEQFF.

The sample holds a few counts of this clonotype. The chain uses TRBV18 and TRBJ1-3; D is perhaps TRBD1 (6 bases). The V gene lost 2 bases and the J gene lost 0 bases, with 14 bases spanning the gap. This CDR3 is built from 17 residues. Germline V gene sequence: CDR1 KGHSH, CDR2 LQKENI. The chain's CDR3 is CASSPISGEGSGNTIYF. In DNA form, the CDR3 reads TGTGCCAGCTCACCAATTTCAGGGGAAGGCTCTGGAAACACCATATATTTT. Looking up the rest from reference TRBV18 and TRBJ1-3 gives the full variable domain: NAGVMQNPRHLVRRRGQEARLRCSPMKGHSHVYWYRQLPEEGLKFMVYLQKENIIDESGMPKERFSAEFPKEGPSILRIQQVVRGDSAAYFCASSPISGEGSGNTIYFGEGSWLTVV.

The rearrangement links TRBV7-3 to TRBJ1-2; possibly TRBD1 for D (5 bases). Germline CDR1 SGHTA, CDR2 FQGTGA. This CDR3 comprises 17 residues. The V and J ends lost 0 bases and 2 bases respectively, with 16 bases between them. Here the CDR3 DNA reads TGTGCCAGCAGCTTAACGGCCGAAGGGGCCGCCAACTATGGCTACACCTTC. Encoded protein: CASSLTAEGAANYGYTF.

V and J are TRBV20-1 and TRBJ1-6; D remains ambiguous. There are 12 residues in the CDR3. Trimming shortened V by 5 bases and J by 16 bases, and 18 bases separated the two germline ends. Germline assignment: CDR1 DFQATT and CDR2 SNEGSKA (reference sequence). The chain's CDR3 is CSASGDNLKLHF. CDR3 coding DNA: TGCAGTGCTTCCGGAGACAACCTCAAACTCCACTTT.

This clonotype turned up a few times. The rearrangement links TRBV12-3 or TRBV12-4 to TRBJ2-6; TRBD2 aligns across 9 bases. The CDR3 loop spans 15 amino acids. V trimming: 7 bases; J trimming: 3 bases; junction bases outside the gene matches: 4. The CDR3 region has the DNA TGTGCCAGCACCGCGGGGGGGTATGGGGCCAACGTCCTGACTTTC. Translation: CASTAGGYGANVLTF.

The CDR3 loop is CASSLLGGSYNSPLHF. CDR3 DNA: TGTGCCAGCAGCTTGCTGGGTGGGTCCTATAATTCACCCCTCCACTTT. The chain joins TRBV5-4 to TRBJ1-6, with D hard to call. CDR3 length equals 16 residues. CDR1 is SGHNT and CDR2 is YYREEE in the germline V gene (reference sequence). V dropped 1 base and J dropped 1 base, with 9 bases sitting between them. Filled out from reference TRBV5-4 and TRBJ1-6, the complete variable domain reads ETGVTQSPTHLIKTRGQQVTLRCSSQSGHNTVSWYQQALGQGPQFIFQYYREEENGRGNFPPRFSGLQFPNYSSELNVNALELDDSALYLCASSLLGGSYNSPLHFGNGTRLTVT.

The chain carries TRBV5-1 and TRBJ2-7; tentative D call: TRBD1 (5 bases). CDR3 length: 15 amino acids. The V gene's germline CDR1 is SGHRS and CDR2 YFSETQ. V was shortened by 3 bases and J by 3 bases, with 16 bases between the two germline ends. The CDR3, as DNA: TGCGCCAGCAGCTCACACAGGCCGGTAGACTACGAGCAGTACTTC. Its protein is CASSSHRPVDYEQYF.

This clonotype came up a few times. This chain connects TRBV4-1 to TRBJ2-1; D is possibly TRBD2 (6 bases). Germline lookup yields CDR1 MGHRA and CDR2 YSYEKL. Trimming took 0 bases from V and 10 from J, leaving 13 bases between them. The CDR3 runs to 14 residues. As DNA, the CDR3 is TGCGCCAGCAGCCAAGATGCGGGGAGACGAGAGCAGTTCTTC. Protein product: CASSQDAGRREQFF.

The chain couples TRBV6-5 to TRBJ2-7; the match to TRBD2 covers 9 bases. J was trimmed by 2 bases and V by 2 bases; bases with no gene match: 4. CDR3 length equals 15 residues. The germline gives CDR1 MNHEY, CDR2 SVGAGI. CDR3 sequence reads: CASSYEAGGPYEQYF. The CDR3 coding sequence is TGTGCCAGCAGTTACGAGGCGGGAGGGCCCTACGAGCAGTACTTC.